This T cell receptor (beta chain) is drawn from a study of persistence of HIV-infected CD4 T cells. Worth noting for this clone: Antigen unknown.

Overlapping HIV-1 Gag 15-mer peptides at around 1 ug per peptide per mL were used. Memory cells lacking CD40L and CD69 with high CD45RO were sorted. J lost 7 bases, V lost 4 bases, and 12 bases had no gene match. The CDR3 has 16 residues. CDR1 is SGHRS and CDR2 is YFSETQ in the germline V gene. The immunoSEQ assay was version 4, run in survey mode. Sequenced by immunoSEQ multiplex PCR; TCRdb stores in-frame clones only, minus some. Of 30,000 or so clones in the sample, 82% were seen once. The TCR originated in an adult woman with HIV who was CMV-seropositive. V usage is TRBV5-1 and J usage is TRBJ1-2; TRBD1 agrees at 11 bases. Sequencing used CD4+ T cells sorted from PBMCs after approximately 18-hour stimulation, obtained from a patient who received antiretroviral therapy. The CDR3 DNA reads TGCGCCAGCAGCGTGTCCGGGACAGGGGGTCTAAGTGGCTACACCTTC. Residues: CASSVSGTGGLSGYTF.